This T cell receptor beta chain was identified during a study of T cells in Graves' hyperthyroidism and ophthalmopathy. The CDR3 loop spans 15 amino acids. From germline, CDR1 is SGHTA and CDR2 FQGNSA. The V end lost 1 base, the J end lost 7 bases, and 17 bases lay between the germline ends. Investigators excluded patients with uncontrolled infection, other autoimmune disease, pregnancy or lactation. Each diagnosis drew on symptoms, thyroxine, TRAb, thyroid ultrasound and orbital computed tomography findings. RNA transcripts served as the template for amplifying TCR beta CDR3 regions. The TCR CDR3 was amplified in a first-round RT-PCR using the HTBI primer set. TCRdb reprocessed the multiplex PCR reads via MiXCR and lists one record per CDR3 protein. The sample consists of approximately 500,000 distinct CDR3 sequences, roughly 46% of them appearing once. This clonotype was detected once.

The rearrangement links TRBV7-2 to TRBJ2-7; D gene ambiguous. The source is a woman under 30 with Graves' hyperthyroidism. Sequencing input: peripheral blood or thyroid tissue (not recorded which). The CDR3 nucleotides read TGTGCCAGCAGCTTAGTCGCCTTAGGAGACAATGAGCAGTACTTC. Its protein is CASSLVALGDNEQYF.